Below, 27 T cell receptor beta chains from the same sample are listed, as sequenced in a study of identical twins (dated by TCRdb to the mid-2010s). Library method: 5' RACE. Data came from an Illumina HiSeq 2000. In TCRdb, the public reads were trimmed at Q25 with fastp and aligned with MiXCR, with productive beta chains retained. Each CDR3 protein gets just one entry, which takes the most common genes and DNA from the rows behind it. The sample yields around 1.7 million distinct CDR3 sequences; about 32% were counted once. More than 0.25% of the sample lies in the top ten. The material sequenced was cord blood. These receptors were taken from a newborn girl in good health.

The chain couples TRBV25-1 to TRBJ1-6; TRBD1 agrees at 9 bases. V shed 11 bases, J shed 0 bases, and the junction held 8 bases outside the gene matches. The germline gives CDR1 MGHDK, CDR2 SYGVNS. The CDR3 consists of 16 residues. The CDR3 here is CARQGQGYSYNSPLHF. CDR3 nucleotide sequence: TGTGCCCGCCAGGGACAGGGCTACTCCTATAATTCACCCCTCCACTTT.

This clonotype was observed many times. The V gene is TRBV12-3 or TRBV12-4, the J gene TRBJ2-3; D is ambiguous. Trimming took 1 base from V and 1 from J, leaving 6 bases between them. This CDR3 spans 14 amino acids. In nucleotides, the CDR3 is TGTGCCAGCAGTTTAGACAGTCGCACAGATACGCAGTATTTT. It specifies CASSLDSRTDTQYF.

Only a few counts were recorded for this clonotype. The DNA of the CDR3 is TGTGCCAGCAGCCGCGGACAGGGGGAGAACAGCTACACCTTC. Amino acid sequence: CASSRGQGENSYTF. This chain links TRBV4-2 with TRBJ1-2; 10 bases line up with TRBD1. CDR3 length: 14 residues. The germline V gene encodes CDR1 LGHNA and CDR2 YNFKEQ. The trim removed 4 bases at V and 9 bases at J, leaving 8 bases unmatched.

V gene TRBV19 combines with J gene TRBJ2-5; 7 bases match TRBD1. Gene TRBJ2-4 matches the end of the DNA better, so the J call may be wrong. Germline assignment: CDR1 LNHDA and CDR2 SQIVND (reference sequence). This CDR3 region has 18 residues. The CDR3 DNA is TGTGCCAGTAGTCCCCACAGGGGCCCTATAGGTAACAAAAACATTCAGTACTTC. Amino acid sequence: CASSPHRGPIGNKNIQYF.

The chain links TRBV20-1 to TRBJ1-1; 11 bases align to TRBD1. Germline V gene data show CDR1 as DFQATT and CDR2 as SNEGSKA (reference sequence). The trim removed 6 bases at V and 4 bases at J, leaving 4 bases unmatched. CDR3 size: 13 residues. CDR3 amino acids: CSATDRGLTEAFF. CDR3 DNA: TGCAGTGCAACGGACAGGGGGCTCACTGAAGCTTTCTTT.

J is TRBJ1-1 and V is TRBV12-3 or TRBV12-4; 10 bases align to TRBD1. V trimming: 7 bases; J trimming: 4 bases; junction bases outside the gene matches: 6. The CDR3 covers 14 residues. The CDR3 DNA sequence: TGTGCCAGCATCGGACAGGGGGGAAGCACTGAAGCTTTCTTT. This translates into CASIGQGGSTEAFF.

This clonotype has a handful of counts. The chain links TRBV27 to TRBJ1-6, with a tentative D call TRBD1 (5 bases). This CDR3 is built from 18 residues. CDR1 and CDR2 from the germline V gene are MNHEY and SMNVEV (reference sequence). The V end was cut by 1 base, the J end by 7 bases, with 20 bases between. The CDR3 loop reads CASSLFKSTVWRNSPLHF. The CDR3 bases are TGTGCCAGCAGTTTATTTAAGTCGACAGTCTGGCGGAATTCACCCCTCCACTTT.

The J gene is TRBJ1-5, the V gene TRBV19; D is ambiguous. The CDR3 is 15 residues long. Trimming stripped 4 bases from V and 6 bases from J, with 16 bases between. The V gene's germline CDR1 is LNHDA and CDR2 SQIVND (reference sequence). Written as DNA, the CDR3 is TGTGCCAGTAGTAGAACATCGGGTAGCGGTCAGCCCCAGCATTTT. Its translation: CASSRTSGSGQPQHF.

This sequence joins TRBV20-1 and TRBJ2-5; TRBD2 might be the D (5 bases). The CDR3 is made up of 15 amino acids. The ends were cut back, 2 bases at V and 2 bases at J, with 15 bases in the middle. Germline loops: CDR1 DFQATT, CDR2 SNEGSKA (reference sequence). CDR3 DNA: TGCAGTGCTAGAAGTCCTTTCGCGGGTCAAGAGACCCAGTACTTC. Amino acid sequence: CSARSPFAGQETQYF.

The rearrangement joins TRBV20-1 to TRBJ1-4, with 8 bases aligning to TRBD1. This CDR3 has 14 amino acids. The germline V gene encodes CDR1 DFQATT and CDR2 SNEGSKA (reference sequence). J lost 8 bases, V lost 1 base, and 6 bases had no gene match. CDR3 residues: CSARAQRQGEKLFF. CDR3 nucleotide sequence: TGCAGTGCTAGAGCCCAGAGACAGGGGGAAAAACTGTTTTTT.

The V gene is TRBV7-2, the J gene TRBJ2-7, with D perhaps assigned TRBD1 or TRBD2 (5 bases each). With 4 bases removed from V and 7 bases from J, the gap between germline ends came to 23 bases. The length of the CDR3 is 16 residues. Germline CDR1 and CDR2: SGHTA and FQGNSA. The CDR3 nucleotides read TGTGCCAGCAGCTCGGGACGCTCCGCCTCCTACAATGAGCAGTACTTC. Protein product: CASSSGRSASYNEQYF.

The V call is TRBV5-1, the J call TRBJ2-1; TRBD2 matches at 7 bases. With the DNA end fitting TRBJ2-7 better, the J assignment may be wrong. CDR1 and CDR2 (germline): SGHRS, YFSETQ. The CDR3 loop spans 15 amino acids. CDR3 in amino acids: CASSLLLADYNEQYF. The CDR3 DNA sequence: TGCGCCAGCAGCTTGCTCCTAGCGGACTACAATGAGCAGTACTTC.

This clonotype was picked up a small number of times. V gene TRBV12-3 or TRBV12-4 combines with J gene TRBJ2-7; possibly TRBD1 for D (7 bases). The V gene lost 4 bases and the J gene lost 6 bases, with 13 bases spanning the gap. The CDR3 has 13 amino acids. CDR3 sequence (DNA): TGTGCCAGCAGTTCCGGAGGGGGCTCCGAGCAGTACTTC. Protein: CASSSGGGSEQYF.

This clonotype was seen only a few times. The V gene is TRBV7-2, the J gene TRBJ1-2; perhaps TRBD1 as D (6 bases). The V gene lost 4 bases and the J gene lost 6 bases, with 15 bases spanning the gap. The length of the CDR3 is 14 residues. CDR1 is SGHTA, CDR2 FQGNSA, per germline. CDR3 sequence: CASSSPGHADGYTF. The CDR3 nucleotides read TGTGCCAGCAGCTCACCGGGACACGCGGATGGCTACACCTTC. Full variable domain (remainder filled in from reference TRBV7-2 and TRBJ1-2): GAGVSQSPSNKVTEKGKDVELRCDPISGHTALYWYRQSLGQGLEFLIYFQGNSAPDKSGLPSDRFSAERTGGSVSTLTIQRTQQEDSAVYLCASSSPGHADGYTFGSGTRLTVV.

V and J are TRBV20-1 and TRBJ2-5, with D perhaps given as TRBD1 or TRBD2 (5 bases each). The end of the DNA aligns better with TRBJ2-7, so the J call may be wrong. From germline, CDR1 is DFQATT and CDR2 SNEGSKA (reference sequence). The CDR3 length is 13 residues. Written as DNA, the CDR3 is TGCAGTGCTAGTGGGGGTGTAGTGTACGAGCAGTACTTC. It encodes CSASGGVVYEQYF.

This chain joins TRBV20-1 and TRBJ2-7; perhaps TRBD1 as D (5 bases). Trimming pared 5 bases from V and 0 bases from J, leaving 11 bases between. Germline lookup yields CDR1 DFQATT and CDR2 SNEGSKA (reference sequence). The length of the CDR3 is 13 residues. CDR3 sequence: CSAPTVDSYEQYF. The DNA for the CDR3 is TGCAGTGCTCCGACAGTCGACTCCTACGAGCAGTACTTC.

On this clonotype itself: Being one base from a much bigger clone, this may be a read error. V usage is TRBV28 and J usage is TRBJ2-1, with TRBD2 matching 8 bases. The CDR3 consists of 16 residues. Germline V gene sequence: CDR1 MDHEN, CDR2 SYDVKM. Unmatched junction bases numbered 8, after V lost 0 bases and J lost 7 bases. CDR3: CASSLWRTSKRNEQFF. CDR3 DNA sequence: TGTGCCAGCAGTTTATGGCGGACTAGCAAGCGTAATGAGCAGTTCTTC. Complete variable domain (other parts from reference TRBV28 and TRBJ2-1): DVKVTQSSRYLVKRTGEKVFLECVQDMDHENMFWYRQDPGLGLRLIYFSYDVKMKEKGDIPEGYSVSREKKERFSLILESASTNQTSMYLCASSLWRTSKRNEQFFGPGTRLTVL.

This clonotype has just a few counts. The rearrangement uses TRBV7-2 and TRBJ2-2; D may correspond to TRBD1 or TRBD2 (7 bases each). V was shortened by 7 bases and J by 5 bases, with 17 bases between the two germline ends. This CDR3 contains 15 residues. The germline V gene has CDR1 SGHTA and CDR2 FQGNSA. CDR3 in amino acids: CASILRQGGTGELFF. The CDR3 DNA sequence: TGTGCCAGCATCCTAAGACAGGGAGGGACCGGGGAGCTGTTTTTT.

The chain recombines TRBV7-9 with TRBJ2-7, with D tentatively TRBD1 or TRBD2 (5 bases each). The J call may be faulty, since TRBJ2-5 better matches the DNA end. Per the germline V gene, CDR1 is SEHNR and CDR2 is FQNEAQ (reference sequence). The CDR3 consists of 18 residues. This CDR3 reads CASSGLSSVGANQETQYF. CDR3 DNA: TGTGCCAGCAGCGGCCTCTCTTCCGTCGGGGCTAACCAAGAGACCCAGTACTTC.

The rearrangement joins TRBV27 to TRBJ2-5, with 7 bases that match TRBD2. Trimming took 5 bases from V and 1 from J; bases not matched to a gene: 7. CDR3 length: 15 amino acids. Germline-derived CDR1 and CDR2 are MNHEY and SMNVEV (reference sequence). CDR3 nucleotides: TGTGCCAGCAGTCCTGGAGCGGGGACCCAAGAGACCCAGTACTTC. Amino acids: CASSPGAGTQETQYF.

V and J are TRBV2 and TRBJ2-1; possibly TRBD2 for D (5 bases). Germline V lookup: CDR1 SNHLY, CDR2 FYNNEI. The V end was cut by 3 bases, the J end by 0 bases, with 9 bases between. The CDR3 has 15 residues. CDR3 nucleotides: TGTGCCAGCAGTGATAGAGGGTTCTCCTACAATGAGCAGTTCTTC. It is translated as CASSDRGFSYNEQFF.

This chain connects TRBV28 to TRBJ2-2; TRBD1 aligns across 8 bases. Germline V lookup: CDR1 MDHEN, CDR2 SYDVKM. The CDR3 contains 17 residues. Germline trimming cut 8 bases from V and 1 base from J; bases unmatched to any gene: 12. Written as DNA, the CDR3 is TGTGCCAGCTTGCCGGGACAGGCGCCTCTGAACACCGGGGAGCTGTTTTTT. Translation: CASLPGQAPLNTGELFF.

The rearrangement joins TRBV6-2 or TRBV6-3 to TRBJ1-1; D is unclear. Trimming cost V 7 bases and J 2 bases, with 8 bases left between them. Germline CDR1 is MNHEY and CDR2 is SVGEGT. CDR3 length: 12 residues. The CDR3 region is CASTSSNTEAFF. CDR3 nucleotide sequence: TGTGCCAGCACCAGCAGTAACACTGAAGCTTTCTTT.

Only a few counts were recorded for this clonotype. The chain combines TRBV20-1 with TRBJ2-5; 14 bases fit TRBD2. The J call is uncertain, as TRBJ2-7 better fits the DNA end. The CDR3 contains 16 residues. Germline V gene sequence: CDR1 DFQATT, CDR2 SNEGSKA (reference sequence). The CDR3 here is CSAPFPRLAGGNEQYF. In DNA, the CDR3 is TGCAGTGCTCCTTTCCCCCGACTAGCGGGGGGGAACGAGCAGTACTTC.

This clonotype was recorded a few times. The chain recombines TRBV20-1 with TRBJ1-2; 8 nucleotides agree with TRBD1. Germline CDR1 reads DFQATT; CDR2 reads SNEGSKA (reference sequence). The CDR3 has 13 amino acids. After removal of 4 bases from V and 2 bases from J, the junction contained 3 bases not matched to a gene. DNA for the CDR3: TGCAGTGCTATCCGGGACAGGAACTATGGCTACACCTTC. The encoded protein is CSAIRDRNYGYTF.

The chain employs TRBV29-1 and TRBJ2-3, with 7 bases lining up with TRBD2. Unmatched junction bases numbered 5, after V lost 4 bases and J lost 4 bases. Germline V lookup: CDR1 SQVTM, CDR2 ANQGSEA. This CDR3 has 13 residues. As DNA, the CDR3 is TGCAGCGTTGGGGGACTACGCTCAGATACGCAGTATTTT. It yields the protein CSVGGLRSDTQYF.

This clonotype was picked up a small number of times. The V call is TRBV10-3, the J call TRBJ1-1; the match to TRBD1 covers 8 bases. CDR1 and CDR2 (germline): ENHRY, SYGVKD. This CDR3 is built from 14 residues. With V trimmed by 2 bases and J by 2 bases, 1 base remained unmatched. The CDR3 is CAISEAGGNTEAFF. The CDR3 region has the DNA TGTGCCATCAGTGAGGCAGGGGGCAACACTGAAGCTTTCTTT.